The next 24 T cell receptor beta chains were all read from a single sample in a study of blood T cell repertoires in COVID-19. The assay was immunoSEQ multiplex PCR, and TCRdb's table has in-frame clones only and misses some. The profile covers just over 250,000 clones, with about 91% appearing a single time and roughly 2.7% taken by the ten largest. Sequenced sample: peripheral blood. These receptors came from a person under 30 with COVID-19, enrolled during active disease.

This clone was seen a handful of times. The chain combines TRBV6-6 with TRBJ2-6; no clear D gene. Germline loops: CDR1 MNHNY, CDR2 SVGAGI (reference sequence). Trimming took off 0 bases at V and 4 bases at J, with 10 bases between the two ends. CDR3 length: 16 residues. The CDR3 is CASSYSMAAGANVLTF. CDR3 nucleotides: TGTGCCAGCAGTTACTCGATGGCGGCCGGGGCCAACGTCCTGACTTTC.

V and J are TRBV29-1 and TRBJ2-5, with 8 bases aligning to TRBD1. The CDR3 covers 13 residues. CDR1 is SQVTM and CDR2 is ANQGSEA in the germline V gene. Unmatched junction bases numbered 6, after V lost 5 bases and J lost 4 bases. CDR3 nucleotide sequence: TGCAGCGTTTCCAGGGGGCCGATAGAGACCCAGTACTTC. Residues: CSVSRGPIETQYF. The full variable domain, with the rest looked up from reference TRBV29-1 and TRBJ2-5, is SAVISQKPSRDICQRGTSLTIQCQVDSQVTMMFWYRQQPGQSLTLIATANQGSEATYESGFVIDKFPISRPNLTFSTLTVSNMSPEDSSIYLCSVSRGPIETQYFGPGTRLLVL.

V and J are TRBV5-1 and TRBJ1-2; maybe TRBD1 (6 bases). CDR1 and CDR2 from the germline V gene are SGHRS and YFSETQ. The germline V and J ends were trimmed by 2 bases and 5 bases, with 13 bases remaining between them. The CDR3 runs to 14 residues. The CDR3 DNA reads TGCGCCAGCAGCTTAGGGGGGGCAGAATATGGCTACACCTTC. Its translation is CASSLGGAEYGYTF.

The V gene is TRBV3-1 (or the pseudogene TRBV3-2), the J gene TRBJ2-2; TRBD1 might be the D (6 bases). Germline CDR1 and CDR2: LGHDT and YNNKEL (reference sequence). This CDR3 is built from 14 residues. V lost 3 bases, J lost 8 bases, and 13 bases lay in between. CDR3 sequence reads: CASSHTTGPGELFF. The CDR3 bases are TGTGCCAGCAGCCACACCACAGGGCCGGGGGAGCTGTTTTTT.

V and J are TRBV2 and TRBJ2-7; 11 bases are shared with TRBD2. Losses at the gene ends were 5 bases for V and 5 bases for J; bases not matched to a gene: 5. The germline CDR1 and CDR2 sequences are SNHLY and FYNNEI. The CDR3 consists of 14 residues. This CDR3 reads CASSSGLAGDEQYF. CDR3 nucleotide sequence: TGTGCCAGCAGTTCCGGACTAGCGGGCGACGAGCAGTACTTC.

The V and J genes are TRBV6-1 and TRBJ2-6, with TRBD2 matching over 13 bases. Germline V gene sequence: CDR1 MNHNS, CDR2 SASEGT. The CDR3 totals 15 residues. V shed 6 bases and J 8 bases; nucleotides not matched to a gene: 4. In DNA, the CDR3 is TGTGCCAGCAGGGAGGGACTAGCGGGACCCAACGTCCTGACTTTC. Translation gives CASREGLAGPNVLTF.

V and J are TRBV13 and TRBJ2-7, with D perhaps TRBD2 (6 bases). This CDR3 comprises 13 residues. V shed 5 bases and J shed 3 bases, with 11 bases lying between them. CDR1 is PRHDT and CDR2 is FYEKMQ in the germline V gene (reference sequence). The CDR3 nucleotides read TGTGCCAGCAGCACCGGGAGAAGCTACGAGCAGTACTTC. Translated: CASSTGRSYEQYF.

The chain couples TRBV29-1 to TRBJ2-1; 7 bases map to TRBD1. Germline assignment: CDR1 SQVTM and CDR2 ANQGSEA. The CDR3 contains 14 residues. Trimming removed 2 bases from V and 8 bases from J; junction bases left unmatched: 9. The DNA of the CDR3 is TGCAGCGTTGAAAGGGGGCTAGCTTGGGATGAGCAGTTCTTC. This codes for CSVERGLAWDEQFF.

The chain combines TRBV6-4 with TRBJ2-7; 9 nucleotides align to TRBD2. CDR3 length: 18 residues. The V and J ends lost 0 bases and 4 bases, in that order; junction bases with no gene match: 13. Germline V lookup: CDR1 MRHNA, CDR2 SNTAGT. Here the CDR3 reads CASSDSGVLTSGLYEQYF. In DNA form, the CDR3 reads TGTGCCAGCAGTGACTCGGGGGTTTTAACTAGCGGGTTGTACGAGCAGTACTTC.

This clone was counted a single time. The chain uses TRBV12-2 and TRBJ2-2; the table's TRBD1 call for D was not verified on the DNA. TRBV12-2 is a pseudogene segment. This CDR3 comprises 19 residues. Here the CDR3 reads CASRSVTSPGTGRTGELFF. The CDR3, as DNA: TGTGCAAGTCGCTCCGTTACCTCACCAGGAACAGGTCGCACCGGGGAGCTGTTTTTT.

The chain links TRBV24-1 to TRBJ2-2, with D possibly matching TRBD2 (6 bases). The length of the CDR3 is 14 residues. V dropped 7 bases and J dropped 6 bases, with 14 bases sitting between them. The germline CDR1 and CDR2 sequences are KGHDR and SFDVKD. The CDR3 here is CATSGGFWAGELFF. In nucleotides, the CDR3 is TGTGCCACCAGCGGGGGATTTTGGGCCGGGGAGCTGTTTTTT.

The chain couples TRBV7-3 to TRBJ2-1; D unresolved. CDR3 length: 13 amino acids. V lost 2 bases and J 5 bases, leaving 7 bases between the germline ends. The germline CDR1 and CDR2 sequences are SGHTA and FQGTGA. CDR3 coding DNA: TGTGCCAGCAGCTTAGAGCGAAACAATGAGCAGTTCTTC. It yields the protein CASSLERNNEQFF.

The chain combines TRBV11-2 with TRBJ2-3; weak D call: TRBD1 (6 bases). Germline lookup yields CDR1 SGHAT and CDR2 FQNNGV. Trimming removed 0 bases at V and 1 base at J, with 11 bases between. This CDR3 spans 16 amino acids. The CDR3 coding sequence is TGTGCCAGCAGCTTAGACAGGGGTCACCGCACAGATACGCAGTATTTT. This encodes CASSLDRGHRTDTQYF.

There are a few counts of this clone. The chain combines TRBV2 with TRBJ1-3, with a tentative D call TRBD1 (5 bases). Germline V gene sequence: CDR1 SNHLY, CDR2 FYNNEI. V shed 6 bases and J shed 0 bases, with 6 bases lying between them. CDR3 length equals 13 residues. CDR3 coding DNA: TGTGCCAGCAGGGACAACTCTGGAAACACCATATATTTT. This codes for CASRDNSGNTIYF.

This rearrangement joins TRBV18 to TRBJ2-7, with D possibly being TRBD1 (6 bases). V lost 2 bases and J lost 5, with 16 bases in between. The CDR3 has 15 residues. Looked up from germline, CDR1 is KGHSH and CDR2 is LQKENI. This CDR3 reads CASSPAGTPGDEQYF. Written as DNA, the CDR3 is TGTGCCAGCTCACCAGCCGGGACACCAGGAGACGAGCAGTACTTC.

The chain is built from TRBV9 and TRBJ2-4, with 7 bases aligning to TRBD2. Germline-derived CDR1 and CDR2 are SGDLS and YYNGEE. The CDR3 consists of 14 residues. Trimming removed 3 bases from V and 7 bases from J; junction bases left unmatched: 7. For the CDR3, the DNA is TGTGCCAGCAGCGGTTCGGGAGGACCCAACATTCAGTACTTC. This gives the protein CASSGSGGPNIQYF.

The chain carries TRBV9 and TRBJ2-1; 10 positions match TRBD2. The CDR3 sequence is 16 residues long. Germline lookup yields CDR1 SGDLS and CDR2 YYNGEE. The junction had 11 bases not matched to a gene; V was cut back by 4 bases and J by 7 bases. The CDR3 DNA is TGTGCCAGCAGCTTCCCCAGCGGGAGGGCCTTAAATGAGCAGTTCTTC. As protein: CASSFPSGRALNEQFF.

V is TRBV9 and J is TRBJ1-1; TRBD1 aligns across 7 bases. Losses at the gene ends were 3 bases for V and 1 base for J; bases not matched to a gene: 3. Germline V CDR1 and CDR2: SGDLS, YYNGEE. CDR3 length equals 14 residues. CDR3 sequence reads: CASSEGQPNTEAFF. For the CDR3, the DNA is TGTGCCAGCAGCGAGGGACAGCCGAACACTGAAGCTTTCTTT.

CDR3 sequence reads: CASSAMKQGGGNTEAFF. The CDR3, as DNA: TGTGCCAGCAGCGCCATGAAACAGGGTGGTGGGAACACTGAAGCTTTCTTT. This chain joins TRBV7-9 and TRBJ1-1, with D possibly being TRBD1 (6 bases). CDR1 SEHNR and CDR2 FQNEAQ come from the germline V gene (reference sequence). V was clipped by 5 bases and J by 1 base, with 20 bases between them. CDR3 size: 17 residues.

This clone was seen once. The chain combines TRBV5-6 with TRBJ2-7; TRBD1 agrees at 10 bases. Germline values: CDR1 SGHDT, CDR2 YYEEEE. The CDR3 covers 13 residues. The ends lost 2 bases at V and 6 bases at J; junction bases unmatched: 2. In DNA, the CDR3 is TGTGCCAGCAGCTTAGGACAGGGGGGCGAGCAGTACTTC. Translating gives CASSLGQGGEQYF.

V gene TRBV5-6 combines with J gene TRBJ2-3; TRBD1 is a possible D gene (5 bases). V lost 3 bases and J 7 bases, leaving 9 bases between the germline ends. Germline assignment: CDR1 SGHDT and CDR2 YYEEEE. The CDR3 sequence is 12 residues long. The CDR3 DNA sequence: TGTGCCAGCAGCTACGACAGTTATACGCAGTATTTT. Its translation: CASSYDSYTQYF.

The chain joins TRBV18 to TRBJ1-5, with 8 bases lining up with TRBD1. Germline CDR1 reads KGHSH; CDR2 reads LQKENI. This CDR3 is 13 amino acids long. With V trimmed by 9 bases and J by 7 bases, 8 bases remained unmatched. Here the CDR3 reads CASSTGARQPQHF. As DNA, the CDR3 is TGTGCCAGTTCGACAGGGGCAAGACAGCCCCAGCATTTT.

The genes are TRBV29-1 and TRBJ1-2, with 7 bases that match TRBD1. This CDR3 region has 13 residues. CDR1 is SQVTM and CDR2 is ANQGSEA in the germline V gene. Losses at the gene ends were 5 bases for V and 0 bases for J; bases not matched to a gene: 3. This chain's CDR3 is CSVRTGSNYGYTF. The CDR3 region has the DNA TGCAGCGTTCGGACAGGTTCTAACTATGGCTACACCTTC.

This chain uses TRBV6-6 with TRBJ2-7; D gene uncertain. Trimming cost V 6 bases and J 6 bases, with 9 bases left between them. Germline V gene lookup returns CDR1 MNHNY and CDR2 SVGAGI (reference sequence). The CDR3 has 11 residues. The CDR3: CASRYLSEQYF. CDR3 sequence (DNA): TGTGCCAGCAGGTATCTGAGCGAGCAGTACTTC.